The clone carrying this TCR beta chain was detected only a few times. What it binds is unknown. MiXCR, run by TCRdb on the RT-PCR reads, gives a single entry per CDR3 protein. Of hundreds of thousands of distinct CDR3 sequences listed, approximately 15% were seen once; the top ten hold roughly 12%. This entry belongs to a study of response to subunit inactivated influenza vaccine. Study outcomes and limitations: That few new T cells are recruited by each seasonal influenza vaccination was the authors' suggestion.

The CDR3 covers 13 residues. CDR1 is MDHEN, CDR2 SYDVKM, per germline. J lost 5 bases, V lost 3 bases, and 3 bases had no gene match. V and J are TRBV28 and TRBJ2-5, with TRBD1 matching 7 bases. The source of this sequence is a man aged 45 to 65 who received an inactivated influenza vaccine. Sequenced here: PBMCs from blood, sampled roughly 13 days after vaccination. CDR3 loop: CASSLQGDETQYF. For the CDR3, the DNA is TGTGCCAGCAGTTTGCAGGGGGATGAGACCCAGTACTTC.